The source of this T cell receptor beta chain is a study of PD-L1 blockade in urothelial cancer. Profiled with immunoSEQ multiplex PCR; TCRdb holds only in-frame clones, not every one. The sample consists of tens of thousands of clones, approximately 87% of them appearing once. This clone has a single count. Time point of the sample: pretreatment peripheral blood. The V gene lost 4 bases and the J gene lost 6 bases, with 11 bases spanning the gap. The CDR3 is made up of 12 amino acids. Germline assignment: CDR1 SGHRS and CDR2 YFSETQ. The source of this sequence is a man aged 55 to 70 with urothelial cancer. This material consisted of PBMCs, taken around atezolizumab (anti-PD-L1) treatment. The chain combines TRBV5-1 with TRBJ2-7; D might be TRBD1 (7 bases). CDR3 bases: TGCGCCAGCAGCCAGGGGGGCAGCGAGCAGTACTTC. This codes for CASSQGGSEQYF.